These 19 T cell receptor beta chains originate from one sample sequenced in a study of cytomegalovirus exposure and HLA in healthy donors. The PCR contained 60 Vbeta and 13 Jbeta primers. TCRdb's copy holds only in-frame clones and misses some; the assay was immunoSEQ multiplex PCR. The data hold 90,000 to 140,000 clones, with around 80% observed a single time. Sequenced input: PBMCs. These receptors came from a man aged 25 to 40 in good health and CMV-seropositive.

The genes are TRBV10-1 and TRBJ2-7; TRBD1 matches 8 bases. This CDR3 contains 14 residues. Losses at the gene ends were 4 bases for V and 5 bases for J; bases not matched to a gene: 7. Germline CDR1 WNHNN, CDR2 SYGVQD (reference sequence). In nucleotides, the CDR3 is TGCGCCAGCAGTGCGGACAGGGAGACCAACGAGCAGTACTTC. Translating it yields CASSADRETNEQYF.

The table lists this clone with a count of one. The chain carries TRBV29-1 and TRBJ1-2; TRBD1 matches at 7 bases. This CDR3 spans 13 amino acids. The V gene's germline CDR1 is SQVTM and CDR2 ANQGSEA. V lost 5 bases, J lost 0 bases, and 3 bases stayed unmatched. The CDR3 is CSVKGQTNYGYTF. The CDR3 region has the DNA TGCAGCGTTAAGGGACAGACTAACTATGGCTACACCTTC.

The rearrangement links TRBV25-1 to TRBJ1-3; maybe TRBD1 (5 bases). Per the germline V gene, CDR1 is MGHDK and CDR2 is SYGVNS. The CDR3 totals 14 residues. V shed 3 bases and J shed 4 bases, with 10 bases lying between them. CDR3 DNA sequence: TGTGCCAGCAGTGACAGGGATACGGGAAACACCATATATTTT. The encoded protein is CASSDRDTGNTIYF.

The chain links TRBV6-5 to TRBJ1-4; 10 bases are shared with TRBD1. V shed 5 bases, J shed 7 bases, and the junction held 7 bases outside the gene matches. Germline CDR1 reads MNHEY; CDR2 reads SVGAGI. The CDR3 spans 15 residues. The CDR3 is CASSPPGQGSEKLFF. For the CDR3, the DNA is TGTGCCAGCAGTCCGCCGGGACAGGGGTCTGAAAAACTGTTTTTT.

The chain employs TRBV6-6 and TRBJ1-1; D is unclear. This CDR3 comprises 14 residues. Germline-derived CDR1 and CDR2 are MNHNY and SVGAGI (reference sequence). V shed 7 bases and J shed 5 bases, with 17 bases lying between them. The CDR3 sequence: CASTLAGLGTEAFF. The CDR3 region has the DNA TGTGCCAGCACTCTAGCGGGGTTAGGAACTGAAGCTTTCTTT.

The chain employs TRBV4-2 and TRBJ2-7; the match to TRBD1 covers 7 bases. The CDR3 totals 14 residues. The V and J ends lost 1 base and 0 bases, in that order; junction bases with no gene match: 0. The germline V gene encodes CDR1 LGHNA and CDR2 YNFKEQ. The DNA of the CDR3 is TGTGCCAGCAGCCAAGGGGACAGCTCCTACGAGCAGTACTTC. Its protein is CASSQGDSSYEQYF.

The chain couples TRBV5-1 to TRBJ2-7, with 8 bases aligning to TRBD1. With V trimmed by 4 bases and J by 5 bases, 5 bases remained unmatched. Germline CDR1 SGHRS, CDR2 YFSETQ. The CDR3 covers 13 residues. The CDR3 spells CASSLGTGDEQYF. The DNA for the CDR3 is TGCGCCAGCAGCCTAGGGACAGGCGACGAGCAGTACTTC.

V is TRBV4-3 and J is TRBJ1-1; D perhaps matches TRBD1 (6 bases). The V gene's germline CDR1 is LGHNA and CDR2 YSLEER. The CDR3 runs to 13 residues. Trimming left V 2 bases short and J 8 bases short, with 12 bases between. CDR3 in amino acids: CASSQFSQGEAFF. In nucleotides, the CDR3 is TGCGCCAGCAGCCAATTCTCACAGGGCGAAGCTTTCTTT.

The chain uses TRBV18 and TRBJ2-5, with 9 bases that match TRBD1. The germline CDR1 and CDR2 sequences are KGHSH and LQKENI. The CDR3 covers 15 residues. The V segment lost 5 bases and the J segment 5 bases; nucleotides outside the gene matches: 9. The CDR3 DNA follows: TGTGCCAGCTCATCGGGACAGGGTCCGCGGGAGACCCAGTACTTC. Protein: CASSSGQGPRETQYF. The whole variable domain, filled in from reference TRBV18 and TRBJ2-5, reads NAGVMQNPRHLVRRRGQEARLRCSPMKGHSHVYWYRQLPEEGLKFMVYLQKENIIDESGMPKERFSAEFPKEGPSILRIQQVVRGDSAAYFCASSSGQGPRETQYFGPGTRLLVL.

The genes are TRBV2 and TRBJ2-3, with 7 bases that match TRBD1. The length of the CDR3 is 16 residues. J gave up 5 bases and V 5 bases, and 13 bases lay outside the gene matches. The germline CDR1 and CDR2 sequences are SNHLY and FYNNEI. The CDR3 region has the DNA TGTGCCAGCAGTTCTAGGACAGGAATACCGGGAGATACGCAGTATTTT. Translated, it gives CASSSRTGIPGDTQYF.

V is TRBV7-9 and J is TRBJ1-4; 7 bases are a match to TRBD1. The V and J ends lost 5 bases and 8 bases, in that order; junction bases with no gene match: 11. CDR1 is SEHNR, CDR2 FQNEAQ, per germline (reference sequence). This CDR3 is built from 15 residues. CDR3 coding DNA: TGTGCCAGCAGCCCTCAGGGGGTATCACCCGAAAAACTGTTTTTT. Protein sequence: CASSPQGVSPEKLFF. Combining the CDR3 with reference TRBV7-9 and TRBJ1-4 gives the whole variable domain DTGVSQNPRHKITKRGQNVTFRCDPISEHNRLYWYRQTLGQGPEFLTYFQNEAQLEKSRLLSDRFSAERPKGSFSTLEIQRTEQGDSAMYLCASSPQGVSPEKLFFGSGTQLSVL.

The chain is built from TRBV28 and TRBJ1-5; a possible D gene is TRBD1 (6 bases). The CDR3 spans 15 residues. The V end was cut by 6 bases, the J end by 0 bases, with 12 bases between. Per germline, CDR1 MDHEN and CDR2 SYDVKM. The CDR3, as DNA: TGTGCCAGCAGAATTAACAGGGTTAGCAATCAGCCCCAGCATTTT. Translated: CASRINRVSNQPQHF. Full variable domain (outside the CDR3, taken from reference TRBV28 and TRBJ1-5): DVKVTQSSRYLVKRTGEKVFLECVQDMDHENMFWYRQDPGLGLRLIYFSYDVKMKEKGDIPEGYSVSREKKERFSLILESASTNQTSMYLCASRINRVSNQPQHFGDGTRLSIL.

This chain connects TRBV4-3 to TRBJ2-7; weak D call: TRBD1 (5 bases). This CDR3 is built from 15 residues. Germline V gene sequence: CDR1 LGHNA, CDR2 YSLEER. Between the trimmed V and J ends, which lost 0 bases and 6 bases, there was a span of 15 bases. CDR3 loop: CASSQEFDSASEQYF. The CDR3 nucleotides are TGCGCCAGCAGCCAAGAGTTTGACAGTGCCTCCGAGCAGTACTTC.

CDR3 DNA: TGTGCCAGTAGTAGAAAGGACATCCTGGGCAATCAGCCCCAGCATTTT. Its translation: CASSRKDILGNQPQHF. The rearrangement links TRBV19 to TRBJ1-5, with D tentatively TRBD1 (5 bases). Trimming took off 4 bases at V and 2 bases at J, with 15 bases between the two ends. Germline V gives CDR1 LNHDA, CDR2 SQIVND (reference sequence). The CDR3 consists of 16 residues.

The V call is TRBV4-1, the J call TRBJ1-4, with 9 bases that match TRBD1. Germline values: CDR1 MGHRA, CDR2 YSYEKL. CDR3 length equals 15 residues. The junction had 3 bases not matched to a gene; V was cut back by 2 bases and J by 5 bases. The CDR3 DNA follows: TGCGCCAGCAGCCAACCACAGGGGGCAAATGAAAAACTGTTTTTT. Its protein product is CASSQPQGANEKLFF.

This rearrangement joins TRBV29-1 to TRBJ2-1; 11 nucleotides line up with TRBD2. J lost 9 bases, V lost 6 bases, and 7 bases had no gene match. Germline CDR1 SQVTM, CDR2 ANQGSEA. The CDR3 has 13 amino acids. As DNA, the CDR3 is TGCAGCGTCCCCGGGACTAGCGGTATTGAGCAGTTCTTC. Translated: CSVPGTSGIEQFF.

V and J are TRBV30 and TRBJ2-5, with TRBD1 matching 9 bases. The DNA end lines up better with TRBJ2-7; the J call may be wrong. The CDR3 contains 14 residues. Germline V gene data show CDR1 as GTSNPN and CDR2 as SVGIG (reference sequence). In nucleotides, the CDR3 is TGTGCCTGGAGCCCCGGGACAGGGTGGTCCGAGCAGTACTTC. Translation: CAWSPGTGWSEQYF.

The chain has TRBV15 and TRBJ1-2, with a tentative D call TRBD1 (5 bases). From germline, CDR1 is LNHNV and CDR2 YYDKDF (reference sequence). Deletions cut 0 bases from V and 4 bases from J, with 15 bases between. The CDR3 covers 16 residues. The CDR3 nucleotides read TGTGCCACCAGCAGAGACAAGAAGGGGTCTATCTATGGCTACACCTTC. It yields the protein CATSRDKKGSIYGYTF.

The chain couples TRBV5-1 to TRBJ2-3; 13 bases are a match to TRBD2. CDR1 is SGHRS and CDR2 is YFSETQ in the germline V gene. Trimming took 4 bases from V and 2 from J; bases not matched to a gene: 7. The CDR3 length is 17 residues. CDR3 sequence reads: CASSARTSGGHTDTQYF. CDR3 nucleotide sequence: TGCGCCAGCAGCGCTAGGACTAGCGGGGGCCACACAGATACGCAGTATTTT.